The clone carrying this TCR beta chain was seen only a few times. CDR1 is SEHNR and CDR2 is FQNEAQ in the germline V gene (reference sequence). V lost 5 bases and J lost 7, with 15 bases in between. The CDR3 is 13 residues long. The sample belongs to a study of blood T cell repertoires in COVID-19. Looking at the study overall: The origin of the acute and convalescent COVID-19 samples was the United States, Italy and Spain. T cells, B-cell-depleted T cells, or PBMCs provided the cDNA or gDNA that served as material.

Authors' methods: Amplification with reference gene primers provided the estimates of nucleated cell counts. The protocol was immunoSEQ multiplex PCR, while the TCRdb copy is restricted to in-frame clones and leaves out a portion. V and J calls and clone size are given by that table; D and trimming were obtained from the DNA. The sample comprises about 410,000 clones, roughly 91% of which are singletons, and 0.55% to 0.75% rests with the top ten. The rearrangement links TRBV7-9 to TRBJ2-7; D might be TRBD2 (6 bases). The TCR sequence derives from a man aged 18 to 29 who had recovered from COVID-19. Sequenced sample: PBMCs or T cells enriched from blood (not recorded which). In DNA form, the CDR3 reads TGTGCCAGCAGCCCCTCGGGGGTAGGGGAGCAGTACTTC. Its protein is CASSPSGVGEQYF. Full variable domain (remainder filled in from reference TRBV7-9 and TRBJ2-7): DTGVSQNPRHKITKRGQNVTFRCDPISEHNRLYWYRQTLGQGPEFLTYFQNEAQLEKSRLLSDRFSAERPKGSFSTLEIQRTEQGDSAMYLCASSPSGVGEQYFGPGTRLTVT.